This section outlines one T cell receptor (beta chain) sequence together with its context. The antigen remains unidentified. The data originate from a study of cytomegalovirus exposure and HLA in healthy donors. Study-wide findings and caveats: In vitro testing confirmed a few CMV-associated chains as specific for CMV antigens. Beyond CMV serostatus, there was no information to go on about immune exposure. Rarity held for most TCR sequences, but there were some public TCRs that occurred in many donors.

Trimming shortened V by 5 bases and J by 1 base, and 15 bases separated the two germline ends. The CDR3 is 15 residues long. Germline V gene lookup returns CDR1 MGHDK and CDR2 SYGVNS. It was with 60 Vbeta and 13 Jbeta primers that the PCR ran. TCRdb keeps only in-frame clones here, not all; method: immunoSEQ multiplex PCR. The sample consists of roughly 200,000 clones, around 89% of them appearing once. This chain joins TRBV25-1 and TRBJ2-7; D might be TRBD1 (6 bases). Sequenced input: PBMCs. This clonotype was sampled from a woman aged 18-29 years in good health and CMV-seronegative. Here the CDR3 reads CASSSNTGSSYEQYF. The CDR3 DNA follows: TGTGCCAGCAGTAGCAACACAGGGAGTTCCTACGAGCAGTACTTC.